This T cell receptor (beta chain) was identified during a study of blood T cell repertoires in COVID-19. The CDR3 length is 16 residues. Germline trimming cut 6 bases from V and 10 bases from J; bases unmatched to any gene: 17. Germline CDR1 and CDR2: SNHLY and FYNNEI. Only in-frame clones appear in the TCRdb table, and some are missing; sequencing was by immunoSEQ multiplex PCR. The table shows 95,000 to 120,000 clones, with 85% to 90% occurring only once. The material sequenced was peripheral blood. This chain joins TRBV2 and TRBJ1-1, with 10 bases aligning to TRBD1. This TCR was sampled from a woman aged 45-59 years with acute or convalescent COVID-19. In DNA form, the CDR3 reads TGTGCCAGCAGACCCACGAGGGACAGGGGACATGGGGGAGCTTTCTTT. This sequence encodes CASRPTRDRGHGGAFF.